This T cell receptor beta chain is from a study of blood T cell repertoires in COVID-19. Here immunoSEQ multiplex PCR was the method, and the copy in TCRdb shows in-frame clones only, minus some. The table shows roughly 320,000 clones, with 65% to 90% occurring only once. The CDR3 loop spans 13 amino acids. Trimming cost V 8 bases and J 1 base; bases outside gene matches: 3. Germline V gene data show CDR1 as LGHDT and CDR2 as YNNKEL (reference sequence). Clinical history reported by participants formed the basis on which cohorts were assigned. This receptor was taken from a man between 25 and 39 years old who had recovered from COVID-19. The sample was PBMCs or T cells enriched from blood (not recorded which). The chain employs TRBV3-1 (or the pseudogene TRBV3-2) and TRBJ2-5; 8 bases fit TRBD2. Here the CDR3 reads CASDLAGQETQYF. The CDR3 bases are TGTGCCAGCGACCTAGCGGGCCAAGAGACCCAGTACTTC.